Given below is one T cell receptor (beta chain) in context. It lacks a known antigen. This sample was included in a study of T cells expressing NK-cell markers (dated by TCRdb to 2020 to 2022). Regarding the study in general: About 8 donors provided sorted CD3+CD56+NKG2C+, CD3+CD56+NKG2C- and CD3+CD56-NKG2C+ T-cell subsets, whose TCR beta-chain repertoires were profiled. The eight sequenced donors were randomly selected healthy volunteers, three men and five women. Seven of the eight sequenced donors were HCMV-seropositive and one was HCMV-seronegative. Sequencing of the libraries produced 2 x 150 bp reads on Illumina HiSeq 2000/2500, MiSeq or NextSeq. What the study reported, not specific to this receptor: It remained unclear whether the expanded NKG2C-expressing T cell clones were specific for HCMV antigens. For several donors, the dominant CD3+CD56+NKG2C+ clonotypes were among the top 10 CD8+ clonotypes and accounted for roughly 1.0-8% of CD8+ T cells. Those dominant clonotypes were again the most abundant among CD3+CD56-NKG2C+ cells in a handful of donors, at about 25-60.1%.

A commercial ELISA kit detecting HCMV-specific IgG in serum was used to determine HCMV serostatus. Ficoll density gradient centrifugation was used to isolate peripheral blood mononuclear cells from blood. CDR1 and CDR2 (KGHSH, LQKENI) derive from the germline V gene. Spanning cysteine to phenylalanine, the CDR3 consists of 14 amino acids. No DNA sequence was recorded. Sequencing took place on an Illumina HiSeq 2000. TCR beta cDNA libraries were prepared using 5'RACE template switching, which introduced a universal primer site and unique molecular identifiers. cDNA synthesis was primed from the TCR beta constant segment, followed by two successive PCR amplification steps. From the authors' description of their analysis: MIGEC was used to demultiplex reads and group the reads by UMI, and MiTCR was used to assemble and quantify clonotypes. To exclude erroneous sequences, only TCR cDNA sequences supported by at least two reads were retained. The tcR package was used for downstream repertoire analysis, and clonotypes were matched across fractions by CDR3 nucleotide sequence plus V segment. Antigen specificity was annotated against VDJdb with VDJmatch, allowing one amino acid substitution in CDR3. The reads went through TCRdb reprocessing, and each CDR3 protein sequence gets one entry with no DNA. The V and J calls here are based on TCRdb, not the publication. The table held for this sample gives 300,000 to 450,000 distinct CDR3 sequences. Of the sample, around 4.9% is held by the ten largest clones.

Recombination connected TRBV18 to TRBJ1-1; TCRdb proposes TRBD1, but this gene call is untestable without DNA. This sequence originates from a man aged 18-70 years in good health. The source material was blood T cells: a sorted CD56 or NKG2C T cell subset, CD4+ or CD8+ T cells, or bulk PBMC T cells (not recorded which). The CDR3 region: CASSPTGMNTEAFF.